A single sample gave rise to the 32 T cell receptor beta chains below, sequenced in a study of glioma-infiltrating T cells after dendritic cell vaccination. Profiling relied on immunoSEQ multiplex PCR, and the TCRdb table lists in-frame clones only, not all of them. The table has around 100,000 clones, roughly 76% seen once. Sample: blood, taken before dendritic cell vaccination. The origin of the receptors is a human donor with glioblastoma.

The J gene is TRBJ1-3, the V gene TRBV4-3; D is ambiguous. Between the trimmed V and J ends, which lost 3 bases and 8 bases, there was a span of 11 bases. CDR1 and CDR2 from the germline V gene are LGHNA and YSLEER. The CDR3 is 13 amino acids. CDR3 loop: CASSQDFEDTIYF. CDR3 DNA sequence: TGCGCCAGCAGCCAGGACTTTGAGGACACCATATATTTT.

Turning to this clone: At one of its ends the junction is not consistent with the germline gene, which may arise from a read error. J is TRBJ2-7 and V is TRBV7-2; TRBD1 aligns across 7 bases. The germline V gene has CDR1 SGHTA and CDR2 FQGNSA. CDR3 length: 12 amino acids. The CDR3 protein is CASSLAGQHTAF. The CDR3 DNA reads TGTGCCAGCAGCTTAGCGGGACAGCACACCGCCTTC.

The chain links TRBV6-1 to TRBJ2-1; 7 bases fit TRBD1. After removal of 4 bases from V and 8 bases from J, the junction contained 2 bases not matched to a gene. This CDR3 has 12 amino acids. The germline gives CDR1 MNHNS, CDR2 SASEGT. For the CDR3, the DNA is TGTGCCAGCAGTGTCGACAGGGATGAGCAGTTCTTC. It encodes CASSVDRDEQFF.

The chain couples TRBV4-2 to TRBJ2-7; the match to TRBD2 covers 8 bases. The CDR3 covers 15 residues. Losses at the gene ends were 4 bases for V and 3 bases for J; bases not matched to a gene: 8. In germline, CDR1 is LGHNA, CDR2 YNFKEQ. The CDR3 sequence is CASSRDSGGVYEQYF. The CDR3 nucleotides are TGTGCCAGCAGCCGAGACAGCGGGGGAGTCTACGAGCAGTACTTC.

The chain carries TRBV4-1 and TRBJ2-1; 7 bases align to TRBD1. This CDR3 has 17 amino acids. The J segment lost 4 bases and the V segment lost 1 base, leaving 10 bases of the junction unmatched. Looked up from germline, CDR1 is MGHRA and CDR2 is YSYEKL. In nucleotides, the CDR3 is TGCGCCAGCAGCCAAGCCCCCGGGACAGAGACATACAATGAGCAGTTCTTC. Protein sequence: CASSQAPGTETYNEQFF.

This clone was detected only a few times. The chain joins TRBV25-1 to TRBJ2-7, with 8 bases matching TRBD2. Unmatched junction bases numbered 13, after V lost 9 bases and J lost 6 bases. Germline CDR1 reads MGHDK; CDR2 reads SYGVNS. CDR3 size: 14 residues. Here the CDR3 reads CASSGAAGGGEQYF. CDR3 in DNA: TGTGCCAGTAGCGGGGCGGCTGGGGGCGGCGAGCAGTACTTC.

V is TRBV7-6 and J is TRBJ2-3, with 13 nucleotides matching TRBD2. V lost 0 bases and J lost 4; bases outside the gene matches: 4. Germline V gene sequence: CDR1 SGHVS, CDR2 FNYEAQ. The CDR3 runs 17 residues. The CDR3 reads CASSLAGTSGEADTQYF. The CDR3 DNA is TGTGCCAGCAGCTTAGCCGGGACTAGCGGGGAGGCAGATACGCAGTATTTT.

The CDR3 DNA reads TGTGCCAGCAGTTACGGGGTAGGGGGAGGAAACACCATATATTTT. This gives the protein CASSYGVGGGNTIYF. The V and J genes are TRBV6-6 and TRBJ1-3; a weak D match, TRBD1 (6 bases). The germline V gene encodes CDR1 MNHNY and CDR2 SVGAGI (reference sequence). This CDR3 region has 15 residues. V dropped 2 bases and J dropped 4 bases, with 12 bases sitting between them.

This chain joins TRBV27 and TRBJ2-2; TRBD2 matches 8 bases. The ends lost 7 bases at V and 4 bases at J; junction bases unmatched: 11. This CDR3 is built from 16 residues. The germline CDR1 and CDR2 sequences are MNHEY and SMNVEV (reference sequence). The CDR3 loop reads CASNPSGGAVTGELFF. The CDR3 DNA follows: TGTGCCAGCAATCCCTCCGGGGGGGCGGTCACCGGGGAGCTGTTTTTT.

The gene calls are TRBV6-1 and TRBJ2-3, with D tentatively TRBD1 (5 bases). CDR3 size: 15 residues. The V end was cut by 3 bases, the J end by 0 bases, with 10 bases between. The V gene's germline CDR1 is MNHNS and CDR2 SASEGT. The CDR3 sequence is CASSEGPLSTDTQYF. DNA for the CDR3: TGTGCCAGCAGTGAGGGGCCTCTTAGCACAGATACGCAGTATTTT.

This chain joins TRBV19 and TRBJ2-7, with D possibly TRBD1 on 6 matching bases. V gave up 4 bases and J gave up 0 bases, with 13 bases separating them. The CDR3 loop spans 15 amino acids. Germline CDR1 and CDR2: LNHDA and SQIVND (reference sequence). The chain's CDR3 is CASSKGTTNSYEQYF. The CDR3 bases are TGTGCCAGTAGTAAGGGGACAACTAACTCCTACGAGCAGTACTTC.

The chain carries TRBV10-1 and TRBJ1-4, with 7 bases fitting TRBD1. The CDR3 has 16 amino acids. V shed 2 bases, J shed 7 bases, and the junction held 10 bases outside the gene matches. Germline CDR1 is WNHNN and CDR2 is SYGVQD (reference sequence). CDR3 in DNA: TGCGCCAGCAGTGAGAGAACAGGGGAATCCGGTGAAAAACTGTTTTTT. Translating it yields CASSERTGESGEKLFF.

This sequence joins TRBV5-1 and TRBJ2-2, with TRBD2 matching over 7 bases. The junction had 3 bases not matched to a gene; V was cut back by 3 bases and J by 4 bases. Looked up from germline, CDR1 is SGHRS and CDR2 is YFSETQ. There are 14 residues in the CDR3. This CDR3 is CASSWGGSTGELFF. The CDR3 DNA is TGCGCCAGCAGCTGGGGGGGGAGCACCGGGGAGCTGTTTTTT.

This clone was observed a few times. J is TRBJ2-7 and V is TRBV18, with 10 nucleotides matching TRBD1. Germline-derived CDR1 and CDR2 are KGHSH and LQKENI. The V gene end was trimmed by 2 bases and the J gene end by 5 bases; junction bases not matched to a gene: 0. This CDR3 region has 13 residues. The CDR3 nucleotides read TGTGCCAGCTCACCAGGGACAGGGGACGAGCAGTACTTC. This encodes CASSPGTGDEQYF.

This clone was counted ten times or more. V gene TRBV19 combines with J gene TRBJ2-4, with a possible D match to TRBD1 (6 bases). CDR3 size: 13 residues. The germline V and J ends were trimmed by 6 bases and 4 bases, with 10 bases remaining between them. The germline V gene has CDR1 LNHDA and CDR2 SQIVND (reference sequence). CDR3 region: CASRSDRKNIQYF. CDR3 DNA sequence: TGTGCCAGTAGGTCGGACAGAAAAAACATTCAGTACTTC.

This chain joins TRBV7-2 and TRBJ2-1; the match to TRBD2 covers 7 bases. The CDR3 covers 14 residues. CDR1 SGHTA and CDR2 FQGNSA come from the germline V gene. J lost 6 bases, V lost 0 bases, and 2 bases had no gene match. CDR3 region: CASSLAGGSNEQFF. The CDR3 nucleotides read TGTGCCAGCAGCTTAGCGGGGGGGTCCAATGAGCAGTTCTTC.

This rearrangement joins TRBV27 to TRBJ2-2; D gene unclear. Deletions cut 2 bases from V and 4 bases from J, with 8 bases between. Germline V lookup: CDR1 MNHEY, CDR2 SMNVEV (reference sequence). This CDR3 comprises 14 residues. The CDR3 loop is CASSLSRGTGELFF. As DNA, the CDR3 is TGTGCCAGCAGTTTAAGTAGAGGCACCGGGGAGCTGTTTTTT.

This clone has just one count. The chain employs TRBV12-5 and TRBJ2-2; the match to TRBD1 covers 7 bases. The V and J ends lost 2 bases and 1 base, in that order; junction bases with no gene match: 10. This CDR3 has 18 amino acids. The germline CDR1 and CDR2 sequences are LGHNT and FRNRAP. DNA for the CDR3: TGTGCTAGTGGTTTGTTTGACCCCAGGGGGATGAACACCGGGGAGCTGTTTTTT. It yields the protein CASGLFDPRGMNTGELFF.

The J gene is TRBJ1-5, the V gene TRBV7-8; D is unclear. The V gene lost 5 bases and the J gene lost 2 bases, with 10 bases spanning the gap. The length of the CDR3 is 14 residues. Germline values: CDR1 SGHVS, CDR2 FQNEAQ. The CDR3: CASSEPRGNQPQHF. The CDR3 nucleotides are TGTGCCAGCAGCGAGCCGCGGGGCAATCAGCCCCAGCATTTT.

About this clone: One junction end disagrees with the germline gene, perhaps due to a read error. V and J are TRBV2 and TRBJ1-5; D is uncertain. Germline V gene sequence: CDR1 SNHLY, CDR2 FYNNEI. The CDR3 is made up of 12 amino acids. CDR3 amino acids: CACSIGNQPQHF. The CDR3 region has the DNA TGTGCCTGCAGTATCGGCAATCAGCCCCAGCATTTT.

The chain carries TRBV6-1 and TRBJ2-2, with 8 nucleotides matching TRBD1. The CDR3 consists of 14 residues. J gave up 3 bases and V 6 bases, and 3 bases lay outside the gene matches. Germline V CDR1 and CDR2: MNHNS, SASEGT. CDR3 nucleotides: TGTGCCAGCAGCGTGACAGGGGACACCGGGGAGCTGTTTTTT. Protein product: CASSVTGDTGELFF.

The chain recombines TRBV10-1 with TRBJ2-1, with 8 bases identical to TRBD1. Unmatched junction bases numbered 12, after V lost 0 bases and J lost 8 bases. Germline V lookup: CDR1 WNHNN, CDR2 SYGVQD (reference sequence). The CDR3 covers 17 residues. The CDR3 nucleotides read TGCGCCAGCAGTGAGTCGGGTACAGGGGGACCCAACCATGAGCAGTTCTTC. Translation gives CASSESGTGGPNHEQFF.

The CDR3 nucleotides are TGCAGCGTACTGTGGACAGACTCCTACGAGCAGTACTTC. It yields the protein CSVLWTDSYEQYF. The chain is built from TRBV29-1 and TRBJ2-5; possibly TRBD1 for D (6 bases). The better agreement between TRBJ2-7 and the DNA end casts doubt on the J call. The length of the CDR3 is 13 residues. Germline-derived CDR1 and CDR2 are SQVTM and ANQGSEA.

V is TRBV10-3 and J is TRBJ1-5; D uncertain. Trimming removed 2 bases at V and 4 bases at J, with 12 bases between. Germline V gene lookup returns CDR1 ENHRY and CDR2 SYGVKD. The CDR3 has 15 residues. The CDR3 region has the DNA TGTGCCATCAGTGAGCAGTTCATTCAAAATCAGCCCCAGCATTTT. It is translated as CAISEQFIQNQPQHF.

The CDR3 nucleotides are TGTGCCATCGCGGGACTTCGACCTGATGGCTACACCTTC. Translating it yields CAIAGLRPDGYTF. The rearrangement links TRBV10-3 to TRBJ1-2; D perhaps matches TRBD1 (5 bases). Germline CDR1 and CDR2: ENHRY and SYGVKD. The CDR3 totals 13 residues. Trimming cost V 8 bases and J 6 bases, with 16 bases left between them.

This clone was picked up a small number of times. This sequence joins TRBV10-3 and TRBJ1-2, with D possibly being TRBD1 (6 bases). The CDR3 covers 18 residues. Trimming pared 3 bases from V and 0 bases from J, leaving 20 bases between. The germline CDR1 and CDR2 sequences are ENHRY and SYGVKD. The CDR3 region is CAISDPYRGGLANYGYTF. DNA for the CDR3: TGTGCCATCAGTGACCCCTACCGCGGGGGGCTAGCTAACTATGGCTACACCTTC.

The rearrangement joins TRBV19 to TRBJ1-2, with a possible D match to TRBD1 (6 bases). Deletions cut 7 bases from V and 5 bases from J, with 11 bases between. Germline lookup yields CDR1 LNHDA and CDR2 SQIVND (reference sequence). The CDR3 extends over 12 amino acids. CDR3 in amino acids: CASKKGQYGYTF. CDR3 DNA: TGTGCCAGTAAAAAAGGACAGTATGGCTACACCTTC.

V usage is TRBV19 and J usage is TRBJ1-2, with D possibly matching TRBD1 (6 bases). The CDR3 is made up of 16 amino acids. Germline V gene lookup returns CDR1 LNHDA and CDR2 SQIVND (reference sequence). Trimming removed 3 bases from V and 7 bases from J, with 21 bases in between. This CDR3 reads CASSIKGRTVLGGYTF. CDR3 DNA sequence: TGTGCCAGTAGTATTAAAGGCCGGACAGTATTAGGTGGCTACACCTTC.

V gene TRBV19 combines with J gene TRBJ2-7, with D tentatively TRBD2 (6 bases). CDR1 and CDR2 from the germline V gene are LNHDA and SQIVND (reference sequence). There are 14 residues in the CDR3. V shed 4 bases and J shed 0 bases, with 10 bases lying between them. Written as DNA, the CDR3 is TGTGCCAGTAGTACTGGGGGGAGCTCCTACGAGCAGTACTTC. It yields the protein CASSTGGSSYEQYF.

The chain couples TRBV30 to TRBJ1-4; possibly TRBD1 for D (5 bases). Germline V gene lookup returns CDR1 GTSNPN and CDR2 SVGIG (reference sequence). The CDR3 is 16 amino acids. V dropped 3 bases and J dropped 8 bases, with 22 bases sitting between them. The CDR3 DNA follows: TGTGCCTGGAGCCAGCCCAGGGAATCGGGTTGGGAAAAACTGTTTTTT. Translating gives CAWSQPRESGWEKLFF.

The V call is TRBV30, the J call TRBJ2-7; D is perhaps TRBD2 (5 bases). Germline CDR1 and CDR2: GTSNPN and SVGIG (reference sequence). The ends were cut back, 6 bases at V and 4 bases at J, with 19 bases in the middle. This CDR3 spans 14 amino acids. The CDR3: CACQDSKLTYEQYF. CDR3 sequence (DNA): TGTGCCTGCCAGGACTCCAAATTGACTTACGAGCAGTACTTC.

V and J are TRBV15 and TRBJ2-2; 8 nucleotides align to TRBD1. Germline CDR1 is LNHNV and CDR2 is YYDKDF (reference sequence). Unmatched junction bases numbered 12, after V lost 2 bases and J lost 7 bases. The length of the CDR3 is 17 residues. This chain's CDR3 is CATSRSGGQGAVGELFF. Here the CDR3 DNA reads TGTGCCACCAGCAGATCGGGTGGGCAGGGGGCCGTCGGGGAGCTGTTTTTT.